Sequencing of this TCR beta chain was carried out in a study of blood T cells in healthy people across ages. Per germline, CDR1 ENHRY and CDR2 SYGVKD. A total of 11 residues make up the CDR3, ends included. In regard to this clonotype: In this CDR3 the conserved last residue, phenylalanine or tryptophan, is missing, so a read error is likely. The DNA is omitted, as the CDR3 cannot be located on it reliably, and the CDR3 follows TCRdb's listing.

It was with a sample-barcoded 5' primer and a J-beta primer mix that a second PCR of about 6 to 11 cycles was run. TCRdb passed the 5' RACE reads through MiXCR, listing each CDR3 protein once. The sample lists over 500,000 distinct CDR3 sequences; roughly a quarter were seen once. This same sample was also taken into another study, of T cells of mothers and their children.

This sequence was found in a boy aged 2 to 10 in good health. This chain uses TRBV10-3 with TRBJ2-4; TRBD2, the D gene given by the table, was not confirmed from the DNA. The sequenced sample consisted of blood. The CDR3 loop reads CAIRPPPGTSG.